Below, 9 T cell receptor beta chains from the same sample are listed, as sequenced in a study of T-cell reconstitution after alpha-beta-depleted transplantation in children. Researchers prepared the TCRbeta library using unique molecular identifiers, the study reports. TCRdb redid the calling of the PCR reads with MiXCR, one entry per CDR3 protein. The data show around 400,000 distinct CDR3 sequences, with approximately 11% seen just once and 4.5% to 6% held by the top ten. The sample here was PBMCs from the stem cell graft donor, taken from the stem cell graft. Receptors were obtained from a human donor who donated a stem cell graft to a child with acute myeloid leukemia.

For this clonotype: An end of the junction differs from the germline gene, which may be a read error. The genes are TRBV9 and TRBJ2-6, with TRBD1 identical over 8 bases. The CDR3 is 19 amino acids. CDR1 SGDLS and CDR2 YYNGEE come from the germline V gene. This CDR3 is CASSLWAGGAPSGANGLTF. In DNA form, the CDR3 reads TGTGCCAGCAGCCTGTGGGCAGGGGGCGCCCCCTCTGGGGCCAACGGCCTGACTTTC.

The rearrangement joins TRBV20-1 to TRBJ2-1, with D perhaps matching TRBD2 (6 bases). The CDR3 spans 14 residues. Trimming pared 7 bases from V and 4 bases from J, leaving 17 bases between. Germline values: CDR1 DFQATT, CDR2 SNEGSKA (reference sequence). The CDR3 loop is CSGLSGPQYNEQFF. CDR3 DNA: TGCAGTGGTTTAAGCGGGCCCCAGTACAATGAGCAGTTCTTC.

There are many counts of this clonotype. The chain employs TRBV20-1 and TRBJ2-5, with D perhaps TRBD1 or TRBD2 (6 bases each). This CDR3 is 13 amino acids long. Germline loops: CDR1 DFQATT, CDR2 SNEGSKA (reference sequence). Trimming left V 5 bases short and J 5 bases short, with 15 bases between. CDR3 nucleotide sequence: TGCAGTGCTGAGGAGGGGGGTGGGGAGACCCAGTACTTC. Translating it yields CSAEEGGGETQYF.

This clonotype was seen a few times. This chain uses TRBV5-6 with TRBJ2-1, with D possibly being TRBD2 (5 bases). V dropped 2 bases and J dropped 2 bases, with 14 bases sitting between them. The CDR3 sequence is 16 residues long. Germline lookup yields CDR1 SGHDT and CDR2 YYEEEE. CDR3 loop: CASSFLVMRAYNEQFF. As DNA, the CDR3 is TGTGCCAGCAGCTTCTTGGTGATGAGGGCCTACAATGAGCAGTTCTTC.

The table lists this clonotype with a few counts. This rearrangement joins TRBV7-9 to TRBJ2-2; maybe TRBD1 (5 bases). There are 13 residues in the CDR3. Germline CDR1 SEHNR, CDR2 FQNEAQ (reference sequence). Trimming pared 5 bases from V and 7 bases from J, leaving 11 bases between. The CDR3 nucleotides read TGTGCCAGCAGCCCAGGGTTCGTCGGGGAGCTGTTTTTT. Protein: CASSPGFVGELFF.

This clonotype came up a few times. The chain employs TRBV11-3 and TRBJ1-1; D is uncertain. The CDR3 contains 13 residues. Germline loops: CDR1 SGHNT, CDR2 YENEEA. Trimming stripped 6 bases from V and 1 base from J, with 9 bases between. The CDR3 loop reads CASRKDKNTEAFF. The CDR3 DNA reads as TGTGCCAGCAGGAAAGACAAGAACACTGAAGCTTTCTTT.

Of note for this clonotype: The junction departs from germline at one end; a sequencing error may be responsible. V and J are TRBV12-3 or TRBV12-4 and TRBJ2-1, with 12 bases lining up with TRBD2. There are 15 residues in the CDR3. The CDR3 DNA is TGTGCCAGCAGTCTAGCGGGAGGGCCTAGTGGTGACCAGTTCTTC. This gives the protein CASSLAGGPSGDQFF.

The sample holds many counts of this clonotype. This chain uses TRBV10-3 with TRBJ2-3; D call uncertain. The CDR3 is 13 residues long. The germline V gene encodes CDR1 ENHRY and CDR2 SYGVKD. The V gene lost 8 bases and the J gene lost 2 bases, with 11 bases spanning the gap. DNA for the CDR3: TGTGCCATCGGCCTGGCAGCCACAGATACGCAGTATTTT. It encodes CAIGLAATDTQYF.

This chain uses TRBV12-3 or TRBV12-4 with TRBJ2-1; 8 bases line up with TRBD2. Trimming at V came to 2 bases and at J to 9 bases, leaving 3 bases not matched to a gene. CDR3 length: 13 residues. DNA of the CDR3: TGTGCCAGCAGTTTATCCGGGGGGGGTGAGCAGTTCTTC. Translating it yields CASSLSGGGEQFF.